This TCR beta chain is drawn from a study of human T cells and chemical hapten exposure. Study results and limitations: There was no change with DPC sensitization in TCRs above 1 in 1000 frequency.

Time point of the sample: pre-sensitization, week 0. Specified treatment: therapeutic diphenylcyclopropenone sensitization with weekly scalp DPC. This clonotype was picked up a small number of times. What it binds is not known. This CDR3 comprises 14 residues. Deletions cut 4 bases from V and 4 bases from J, with 14 bases between. Germline V gives CDR1 SGDLS, CDR2 YYNGEE. Unique molecular identifiers were attached to individual cDNA molecules within the library. TCRdb re-called the RACE reads with MiXCR, one entry per CDR3 protein. Among about 260,000 distinct CDR3 sequences, 7.5% to 10% were seen once, and the ten largest hold around 2.5%.

The sequence was collected from a middle-aged woman with alopecia areata. Some clones in this sample may be carry-over from other donors' samples. The sequencing here drew on whole blood, taken in connection with sensitization to the hapten diphenylcyclopropenone (DPC). V is TRBV9 and J is TRBJ2-5; D gene ambiguous. CDR3 in DNA: TGTGCCAGCAGCAGCCCGGCGGCTCGAGAGACCCAGTACTTC. Protein sequence: CASSSPAARETQYF.